This section outlines one TCR beta chain sequence together with its context. Measured with immunoSEQ multiplex PCR; TCRdb has only the in-frame clones, and not every one. The table lists under 85,000 clones, under 80% of them singletons. Germline CDR1 reads KGHSH; CDR2 reads LQKENI. Trimming took off 2 bases at V and 4 bases at J, with 5 bases between the two ends. This CDR3 is 12 amino acids long. This entry comes from a study of memory CD4+ T cells and cytomegalovirus serostatus. The sort gate was single viable CD3+CD4+CD8-CD45RO+ cells for memory CD4+ T cells. The receptor was derived from an adult in good health and CMV-seropositive. The genes are TRBV18 and TRBJ1-2; no definite D call. The material sequenced was memory CD4+ T cells from blood. As DNA, the CDR3 is TGTGCCAGCTCACCAGACTCCTATGGCTACACCTTC. Amino acid sequence: CASSPDSYGYTF.